These T cell receptor beta chains were read from a single sample in a study of T cells in Graves' hyperthyroidism and ophthalmopathy. In TCRdb, the multiplex PCR reads were re-called with MiXCR into one record per CDR3 protein. The table records hundreds of thousands of distinct CDR3 sequences, approximately 15% of them present only once. The sequencing input was blood. The receptor source for this set is a woman aged 50 to 60 with Graves' ophthalmopathy. CDR3s include the opening cysteine and the closing phenylalanine or tryptophan. The order of the fields is clone size, V gene, J gene, CDR3 length, D gene, CDR3 protein, CDR3 DNA. A D gene is named only where the DNA matches it firmly. Some rows have no size entry. The others give once, few or many, or a class for an expanded clone.

>many|TRBV20-1|TRBJ2-1|15|TRBD2
CSARVLAVLYNEQFF
TGCAGTGCTAGAGTACTAGCGGTCCTCTACAATGAGCAGTTCTTC
>many|TRBV6-1|TRBJ2-2|14|NA
CASSAYSETGELFF
TGTGCCAGCAGTGCCTATAGCGAGACCGGGGAGCTGTTTTTT
>many|TRBV30|TRBJ1-5|13|NA
CAWSKEADGPQHF
TGTGCCTGGAGTAAAGAAGCTGATGGGCCCCAGCATTTT
>few|TRBV11-2|TRBJ1-2|16|TRBD1
CASSPLFRDRDDGYTF
TGTGCCAGCAGCCCGCTATTCCGGGACAGGGATGATGGCTACACCTTC
>NA|TRBV6-2/TRBV6-3|TRBJ2-1|16|TRBD2
CASTTTSGESYNEQFF
TGTGCCAGCACTACGACTAGCGGGGAATCCTACAATGAGCAGTTCTTC
>many|TRBV28|TRBJ2-2|14|NA
CASKGRSNTGELFF
TGTGCCAGCAAGGGCAGGTCGAACACCGGGGAGCTGTTTTTT
>many|TRBV6-2/TRBV6-3|TRBJ2-3|18|TRBD2
CASSYSTASGSLGDTQYF
TGTGCCAGCAGTTACTCGACGGCTAGCGGGAGTCTTGGAGATACGCAGTATTTT
>NA|TRBV15|TRBJ2-1|16|NA
CATSRDPSNGRLVQFF
TGTGCCACCAGCAGAGATCCGTCAAACGGACGGTTGGTGCAGTTCTTC
>few|TRBV28|TRBJ2-2|13|NA
CASSLLTIGELFF
TGTGCCAGCAGTTTATTGACAATCGGGGAGCTGTTTTTT
>few|TRBV6-1|TRBJ2-3|15|TRBD2
CASSVLADSTDTQYF
TGTGCCAGCAGTGTCCTAGCGGATAGCACAGATACGCAGTATTTT
>NA|TRBV18|TRBJ2-1|16|NA
CASSLATTPSYNEQFF
TGTGCCAGCTCACTGGCTACTACCCCCTCCTACAATGAGCAGTTCTTC
>many|TRBV7-9|TRBJ2-7|18|TRBD1
CASSSTIDPGQGFGEQYF
TGTGCCAGCAGCTCTACCATCGACCCGGGACAGGGTTTTGGAGAGCAGTACTTC
>NA|TRBV7-2|TRBJ2-7|18|TRBD2
CASSLMLRTSGSSNEQYF
TGTGCCAGCAGCTTGATGTTGCGTACTAGCGGGAGTTCCAACGAGCAGTACTTC
>many|TRBV28|TRBJ2-7|14|NA
CASSYDRSSYEQYF
TGTGCCAGCAGTTATGACAGGAGCTCCTACGAGCAGTACTTC
>many|TRBV28|TRBJ2-7|15|NA
CASSLSGVLSYEQYF
TGTGCCAGCAGTTTATCCGGGGTCCTCTCCTACGAGCAGTACTTC
>many|TRBV5-1|TRBJ2-7|15|NA
CASSLSRTVSYEQYF
TGCGCCAGCAGCTTGTCCCGGACAGTCTCCTACGAGCAGTACTTC
>many|TRBV6-1|TRBJ2-5|15|TRBD1
CASSFLGTDQETQYF
TGTGCCAGCAGTTTCCTCGGGACAGACCAAGAGACCCAGTACTTC
>few|TRBV6-1|TRBJ2-2|15|NA
CASKGLALNTGELFF
TGTGCCAGCAAAGGGCTAGCGCTCAACACCGGGGAGCTGTTTTTT
>many|TRBV3-1|TRBJ1-2|11|NA
CASSRGEGYTF
TGTGCCAGCAGCCGGGGGGAAGGCTACACCTTC
>many|TRBV12-3/TRBV12-4|TRBJ1-2|14|NA
CASRPMGANYGYTF
TGTGCCAGCAGGCCGATGGGAGCTAACTATGGCTACACCTTC
>few|TRBV6-2/TRBV6-3|TRBJ2-7|13|NA
CASSITVSYEQYF
TGTGCCAGCAGTATTACAGTCTCCTACGAGCAGTACTTC
>many|TRBV2|TRBJ2-3|16|TRBD2
CASSEGLAGSTDTQYF
TGTGCCAGCAGTGAGGGACTAGCGGGAAGCACAGATACGCAGTATTTT
>many|TRBV11-1|TRBJ1-2|15|TRBD1
CASSRTGTGIYGYTF
TGTGCCAGCAGCCGAACCGGGACAGGGATCTATGGCTACACCTTC
>few|TRBV28|TRBJ1-5|15|NA
CASSYTGYSNQPQHF
TGTGCCAGCAGTTACACAGGGTATAGCAATCAGCCCCAGCATTTT
>NA|TRBV4-3|TRBJ2-3|17|NA
CASSQDYRQVSTDTQYF
TGCGCCAGCAGCCAAGATTACAGACAGGTTAGCACAGATACGCAGTATTTT
>many|TRBV5-1|TRBJ2-3|15|TRBD1
CASSTGGLDTDTQYF
TGCGCCAGCAGCACAGGGGGTCTGGACACAGATACGCAGTATTTT
>NA|TRBV4-3|TRBJ2-3|10|NA
CASSQVRQYF
TGCGCCAGCAGCCAAGTCAGGCAGTATTTT
>few|TRBV7-6|TRBJ2-7|15|TRBD1
CASSSGTGLTYEQYF
TGTGCCAGCAGCTCTGGGACAGGGTTGACCTACGAGCAGTACTTC
>many|TRBV24-1|TRBJ1-2|13|NA
CATSDWQGSGYTF
TGTGCCACCAGTGATTGGCAGGGGAGCGGCTACACCTTC
>few|TRBV5-4|TRBJ2-1|14|TRBD2
CASSRSLAGNEQFF
TGTGCCAGCAGCCGATCACTAGCGGGGAATGAGCAGTTCTTC
>NA|TRBV12-3/TRBV12-4|TRBJ2-3|15|TRBD1
CASRTDRVKTDTQYF
TGTGCCAGCAGAACGGACAGGGTGAAAACAGATACGCAGTATTTT
>NA|TRBV3-1|TRBJ1-4|14|NA
CACTQGRLGEKLFF
TGTGCCTGCACCCAGGGTAGGCTTGGGGAAAAACTGTTTTTT
>many|TRBV28|TRBJ2-3|16|TRBD2
CASSPWGAGGSDTQYF
TGTGCCAGCAGCCCGTGGGGTGCGGGAGGGTCAGATACGCAGTATTTT